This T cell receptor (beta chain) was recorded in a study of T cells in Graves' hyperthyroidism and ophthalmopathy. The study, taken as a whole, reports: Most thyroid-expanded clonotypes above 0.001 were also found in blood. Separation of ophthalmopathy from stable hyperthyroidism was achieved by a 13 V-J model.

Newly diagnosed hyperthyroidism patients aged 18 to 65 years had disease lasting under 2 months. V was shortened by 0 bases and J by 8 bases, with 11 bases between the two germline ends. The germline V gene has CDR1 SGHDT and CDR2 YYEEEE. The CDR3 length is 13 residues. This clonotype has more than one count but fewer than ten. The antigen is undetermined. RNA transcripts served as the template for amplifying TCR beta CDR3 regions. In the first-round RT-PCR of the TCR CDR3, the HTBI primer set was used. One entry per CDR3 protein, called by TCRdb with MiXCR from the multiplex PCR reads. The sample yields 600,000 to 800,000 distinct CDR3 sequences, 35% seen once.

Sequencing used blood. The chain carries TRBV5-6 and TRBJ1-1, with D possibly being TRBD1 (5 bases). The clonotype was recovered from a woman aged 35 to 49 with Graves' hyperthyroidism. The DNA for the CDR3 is TGTGCCAGCAGCTTGGGACAGAACCCCGAAGCTTTCTTT. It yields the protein CASSLGQNPEAFF.